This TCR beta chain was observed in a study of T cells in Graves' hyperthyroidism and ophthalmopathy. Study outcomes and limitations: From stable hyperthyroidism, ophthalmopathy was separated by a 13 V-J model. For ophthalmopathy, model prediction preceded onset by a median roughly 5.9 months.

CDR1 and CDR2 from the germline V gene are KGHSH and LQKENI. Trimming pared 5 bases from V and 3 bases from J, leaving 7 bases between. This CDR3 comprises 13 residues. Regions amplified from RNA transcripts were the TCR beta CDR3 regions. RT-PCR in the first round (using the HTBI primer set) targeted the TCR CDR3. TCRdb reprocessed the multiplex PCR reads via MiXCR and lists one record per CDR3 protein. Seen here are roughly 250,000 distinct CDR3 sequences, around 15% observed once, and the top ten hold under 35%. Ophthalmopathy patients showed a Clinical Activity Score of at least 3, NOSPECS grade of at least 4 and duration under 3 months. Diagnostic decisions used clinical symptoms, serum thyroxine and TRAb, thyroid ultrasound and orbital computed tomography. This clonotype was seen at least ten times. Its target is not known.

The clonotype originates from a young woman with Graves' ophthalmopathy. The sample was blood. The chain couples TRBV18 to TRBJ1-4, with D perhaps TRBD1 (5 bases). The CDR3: CASSTGPNEKLFF. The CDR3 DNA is TGTGCCAGCTCAACGGGACCTAATGAAAAACTGTTTTTT.